The entry below gives a single T cell receptor (beta chain) sequence along with its context. The antigen remains undetermined. In the original workflow: For the immunoSEQ data, sequences were junction-only without quality scores, so filtering differed. Measured with immunoSEQ multiplex PCR; TCRdb has only the in-frame clones, and not every one. From that table come the V and J calls and clone size; the DNA was used to work out D and trimming. The table has some 1,100,000 clones, 70% to 80% seen once. This specimen comes from a study of shared clonotypes between healthy human individuals. This CDR3 contains 13 residues. Deletions cut 6 bases from V and 5 bases from J, with 13 bases between. Looked up from germline, CDR1 is MNHNS and CDR2 is SASEGT. Study-wide results and caveats: As a rule, naive subsets had a larger estimated richness than memory subsets.

The sequenced sample was memory CD4+ T cells from PBMCs. Subset reported: CD45RA-negative fraction. The rearrangement uses TRBV6-1 and TRBJ2-5; no definite D call. This TCR came from a man aged 18 to 35 in good health. Some clones in this sample may be carry-over from other donors' samples. CDR3 protein: CASSAILGETQYF. CDR3 bases: TGTGCCAGCAGCGCGATACTCGGGGAGACCCAGTACTTC.